This T cell receptor (beta chain) was observed in a study of shared clonotypes between healthy human individuals. Germline-derived CDR1 and CDR2 are ENHRY and SYGVKD. The CDR3 is made up of 13 amino acids. J lost 3 bases, V lost 11 bases, and 8 bases had no gene match. Only in-frame clones appear in the TCRdb table, and some are missing; sequencing was by immunoSEQ multiplex PCR. The top ten clones hold around 0.45% of a sample with around 1.6 million clones, 95% to 99% of them seen once. This receptor was identified in a man aged 25 to 40 in good health. Sequenced material: naive CD4+ T cells sorted from blood. Specified subset: CD45RA+ positively selected. V is TRBV10-3 and J is TRBJ1-1; 8 nucleotides match TRBD1. CDR3 in DNA: TGTGCCTTACGGACAGGGTGGGACACTGAAGCTTTCTTT. Its translation: CALRTGWDTEAFF.